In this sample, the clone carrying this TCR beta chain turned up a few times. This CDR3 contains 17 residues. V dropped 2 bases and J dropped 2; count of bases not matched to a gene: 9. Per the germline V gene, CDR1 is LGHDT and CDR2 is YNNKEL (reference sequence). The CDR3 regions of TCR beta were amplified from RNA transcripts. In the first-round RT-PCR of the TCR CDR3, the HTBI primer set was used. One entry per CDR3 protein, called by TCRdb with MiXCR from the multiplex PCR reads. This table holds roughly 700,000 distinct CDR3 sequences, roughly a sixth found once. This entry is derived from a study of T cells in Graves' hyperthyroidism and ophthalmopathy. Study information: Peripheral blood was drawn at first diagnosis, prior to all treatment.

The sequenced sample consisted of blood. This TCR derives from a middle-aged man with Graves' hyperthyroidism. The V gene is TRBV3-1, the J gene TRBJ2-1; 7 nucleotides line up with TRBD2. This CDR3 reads CASSQTELALTYNEQFF. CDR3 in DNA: TGTGCCAGCAGCCAAACCGAACTAGCGCTCACCTACAATGAGCAGTTCTTC.